This T cell receptor beta chain was sequenced during a study of cytotoxic CD8 clonotypes in ibrutinib-treated CLL. Study at large: Response sampling took place at median 12 months of treatment, range 6 to 36. Whole-study results and caveats: Clonality went up at ibrutinib response and then declined back toward baseline at progression.

Sequenced by immunoSEQ multiplex PCR; TCRdb stores in-frame clones only, minus some. The sample records 50,000 or so clones, around four fifths being singletons. Genomic DNA for TCR beta libraries, around 2 micrograms, came from cryopreserved PBMCs. A remark on this clone: Its antigen is undetermined.

CDR1 is SNHLY, CDR2 FYNNEI, per germline. The V and J ends lost 5 bases and 7 bases respectively, with 11 bases between them. This CDR3 contains 13 residues. The source is a human donor with chronic lymphocytic leukemia. This sample comprised PBMCs, obtained after 24 months of ibrutinib treatment. V usage is TRBV2 and J usage is TRBJ2-2; D may be TRBD1 (6 bases). CDR3 protein: CASSTNRDGELFF. CDR3 nucleotide sequence: TGTGCCAGCAGTACCAACAGGGACGGGGAGCTGTTTTTT.